This T cell receptor beta chain was recorded in a study of cytomegalovirus exposure and HLA in healthy donors. General study results and limits: Three CMV-associated chains proved CMV antigen-specific in vitro.

This CDR3 is 17 amino acids long. Trimming stripped 0 bases from V and 0 bases from J, with 12 bases between. In germline, CDR1 is SGHTA, CDR2 FQGTGA. Assay: immunoSEQ multiplex PCR; the TCRdb copy retains only in-frame clones and omits some. In the table there are a few hundred thousand clones, roughly 85% of which are singletons. As regards this clone: Its specificity is unknown.

The gene calls are TRBV7-3 and TRBJ2-1; D is unclear. This sequence originates from a young woman in good health and CMV-seronegative. What was sequenced was PBMCs. DNA for the CDR3: TGTGCCAGCAGCTTAACCCGCGAGCGTACCTCCTACAATGAGCAGTTCTTC. It yields the protein CASSLTRERTSYNEQFF.